The rows below give T cell receptor beta chains drawn from one sample of a study of T cell responses to AZD1222 COVID-19 vaccine. Profiling relied on immunoSEQ multiplex PCR, and the TCRdb table lists in-frame clones only, not all of them. In the table there are some 96,000 clones, about 88% of which are singletons. The starting material was peripheral blood, obtained on day 0 of AZD1222 vaccination. Receptors were obtained from an adult in good health. Each CDR3 is given with its conserved first and last residue.

v_call	j_call	cdr3_aa
TRBV29-1	TRBJ2-7	CSVGDREIEQYF
TRBV24-1	TRBJ2-1	CATSDPRNPYNEQFF
TRBV5-4	TRBJ2-7	CASSLAGQGAHEQYF
TRBV27	TRBJ2-7	CASSPPGTRGEGQYF
TRBV3-1/TRBV3-2	TRBJ2-2	CASSQVAGELFF
TRBV7-9	TRBJ1-1	CASGRSLRTEAFF
TRBV4-3	TRBJ1-2	CASSSTNKYGYTF
TRBV7-6	TRBJ1-2	CASSLDSGVGGYTF
TRBV4-2	TRBJ2-1	CASSQDMGGGTVNYNEQFF
TRBV13	TRBJ1-2	CASSLGGQENYGYTF
TRBV5-4	TRBJ1-2	CASSSTGTRGYTF
TRBV7-3	TRBJ2-1	CASSLTGLNEQFF
TRBV4-1	TRBJ2-7	CASSQPPGPRSYEQYF
TRBV7-9	TRBJ1-1	CASSKLGNTEAFF
TRBV3-1/TRBV3-2	TRBJ1-5	CASRQGNQPQHF
TRBV30	TRBJ2-7	CAWSVRSSAYEQYF
TRBV10-3	TRBJ2-2	CAISVLQGAQTGELFF
TRBV19	TRBJ2-1	CASSIYGGLANEQFF
TRBV29-1	TRBJ2-7	CSVEDQVTYEQYF
TRBV19	TRBJ1-1	CASSIDVGLDTEAFF
TRBV6-6	TRBJ1-5	CASSPEVRDRDFWRNQPQHF
TRBV5-1	TRBJ2-5	CASRAQGGETQYF
TRBV2	TRBJ2-3	CASRPGLKNTDTQYF
TRBV7-2	TRBJ2-3	CASAGAYTDTQYF
TRBV6-4	TRBJ1-2	CASSESTGSGYTF
TRBV6-5	TRBJ1-4	CASNPRGGMEEKLFF
TRBV27	TRBJ1-5	CASSSFRDSNQPQHF
TRBV6-2/TRBV6-3	TRBJ2-7	CASSYSTSGRASDYEQYF
TRBV3-1/TRBV3-2	TRBJ2-2	CASSQMSWWGQTNTGELFF
TRBV4-2	TRBJ2-3	CASSQGRGDTQYF
TRBV5-4	TRBJ2-5	CASSLSWIQETQYF
TRBV28	TRBJ2-7	CASSPDTGGQGYEQYF
TRBV5-1	TRBJ1-1	CASSLADEAFF
TRBV4-1	TRBJ1-2	CASSRVGRSPQRNGYTF
TRBV7-9	TRBJ1-3	CASSGRDRPSGNTIYF
TRBV28	TRBJ2-7	CASRTIRDEQYF
TRBV6-5	TRBJ1-6	CASSRDTVSPLHF
TRBV28	TRBJ1-1	CASSWGTEAFF
TRBV30	TRBJ1-3	CAWSVPPTIYF